This is a list of T cell receptor beta chains from one sample in a study of cytomegalovirus exposure and HLA in healthy donors. Sequencing was performed with immunoSEQ multiplex PCR; in TCRdb, only in-frame clones are kept and a portion is missing. The sample yields under 200,000 clones, roughly 95% seen once. The specimen was PBMCs. These receptors all stem from a woman under 30 in good health and CMV-seronegative. Both conserved end residues are trimmed from each CDR3. Fields, in order: CDR3 length, V gene, CDR3 protein.

14 TRBV2 ASNLLAASSYNEQF
13 TRBV2 ASRARGREGYEQY
12 TRBV6-1 ASRQGIWYTEAF
11 TRBV29-1 SVKWGVAYEQY
13 TRBV30 AWTSGGAPTETQY
11 TRBV10-3 AISAAGAHEQY
13 TRBV5-1 ASSLFPQGTGELF
12 TRBV5-6 ASSFGQAGNTIY
11 TRBV4-1 ASSRQDNYGYT
12 TRBV30 AWSGDRDLYGYT
14 TRBV18 ASSPHPGQSNEKLF
11 TRBV25-1 ASRGGQVVEAF
12 TRBV6-5 ASSYRGRGSPLH
13 TRBV4-3 ASSQDRGFPYEQY